This T cell receptor (beta chain) emerged from a study of cytomegalovirus exposure and HLA in healthy donors. At the level of the study: Some 85 million unique TCRs, all from HLA-typed donors, were included in an early release of the data. Genotyping of roughly 400 donors showed that over 65% belonged to the Caucasian-associated ancestry cluster.

Per germline, CDR1 KGHSH and CDR2 LQKENI. There are 12 residues in the CDR3. Trimming stripped 6 bases from V and 9 bases from J, with 14 bases between. PCR employed 60 Vbeta and 13 Jbeta primers. The table came from immunoSEQ multiplex PCR; TCRdb's copy has only in-frame clones and leaves some out. Counted here are about 150,000 clones, over 80% occurring once; the ten biggest clones make up roughly 3.4%. Study-level findings and limits: Versus the approximately 720-donor mean, an Asian-associated ancestry cluster reportedly showed fewer N-insertions in a later analysis. The study flagged approximately 180 TCR beta chains as cytomegalovirus-associated.

About this clone itself: Its antigen remains unidentified.

The sequence derives from a male donor in good health and CMV-seronegative. Sequencing used PBMCs. The chain is built from TRBV18 and TRBJ1-1; tentatively, D is TRBD1 (6 bases). CDR3 DNA: TGTGCCAGCTCCTACAGGGTAACTAAAGCTTTCTTT. This gives the protein CASSYRVTKAFF.